Presented here are 2 T cell receptor beta chains from one specimen sequenced in a study of identical twins. TCRdb reprocessed the 5' RACE reads via MiXCR and lists one record per CDR3 protein. This sample has 350,000 or so distinct CDR3 sequences, with roughly 10% found just once. Sequencing was carried out using naive T cells sorted from blood. The receptors come from a woman in her forties or fifties in good health.

This clonotype was observed a handful of times. The chain recombines TRBV7-9 with TRBJ2-7; D remains ambiguous. Germline CDR1 reads SEHNR; CDR2 reads FQNEAQ (reference sequence). The ends were cut back, 2 bases at V and 0 bases at J, with 5 bases in the middle. The CDR3 runs to 13 residues. CDR3 coding DNA: TGTGCCAGCAGCTTAACCGCCTCCTACGAGCAGTACTTC. Amino acid sequence: CASSLTASYEQYF.

CDR3 nucleotide sequence: TGCGCCGCGCAGGGGGCCGGGGAGCTGTTTTTT. It is translated as CAAQGAGELFF. J is TRBJ2-2 and V is TRBV20-1, with 7 nucleotides matching TRBD1. Germline lookup yields CDR1 DFQATT and CDR2 SNEGSKA (reference sequence). The CDR3 loop spans 11 amino acids.